The clone carrying this T cell receptor beta chain was detected many times. What it binds is not known. The CDR3 runs 12 residues. Trimming took 8 bases from V and 3 from J, leaving 10 bases between them. Looked up from germline, CDR1 is SGHVT and CDR2 is SQSDAQ. This sample stems from a study of T cell repertoires in cytomegalovirus infection. Study-wide background: Recently identified HLA-C-restricted CMV epitopes were used, and well-studied HLA-B-restricted CMV epitopes were used as well.

Via MiXCR, TCRdb re-called the reads, giving one row per CDR3 protein. The table shows 830,000 or so distinct CDR3 sequences, with approximately 32% occurring only once. The chain uses TRBV7-4 and TRBJ1-2; D ambiguous. This specimen was cultured CD8+ T cells from PBMCs, taken from culture after CMV antigen stimulation. The receptor was isolated from a human donor in good health (CMV status not recorded). Some clones in this sample may be carry-over from other donors' samples. Written as DNA, the CDR3 is TGTGCCAGCCCTTGGGTGTACTATGGCTACACCTTC. Translation gives CASPWVYYGYTF.